This T cell receptor (beta chain) was documented in a study of control samples from healthy donors and cancer patients. The ends were cut back, 6 bases at V and 2 bases at J, with 16 bases in the middle. Germline CDR1 reads SNHLY; CDR2 reads FYNNEI. This CDR3 contains 15 residues. There are a few counts of this clone. This table comes from immunoSEQ multiplex PCR, and its TCRdb copy is limited to in-frame clones, with some not included. This repertoire shows under 70,000 clones, less than 95% found once; its top ten account for 0.95% to 1.5%. The source of this sequence is a woman in her forties or fifties with colorectal cancer. The rearrangement links TRBV2 to TRBJ1-2; a weak D match, TRBD1 (6 bases). Sequenced: PBMCs. The CDR3 DNA follows: TGTGCCAGCAGCCTAGGACAGACAACCAACTATGGCTACACCTTC. Protein: CASSLGQTTNYGYTF.